These 31 T cell receptor beta chains came from one sample sequenced in a study of shared clonotypes between healthy human individuals. Only in-frame clones appear in the TCRdb table, and some are missing; sequencing was by immunoSEQ multiplex PCR. The repertoire has a few million clones, approximately 94% of them found once; the top ten carry roughly 0.13%. Sequenced input: naive CD4+ T cells sorted from blood. As to subset: CD45RA+ positively selected. The source is a young man in good health.

This clone appeared once. The chain carries TRBV7-6 and TRBJ1-1; D gene unclear. V was shortened by 6 bases and J by 4 bases, with 6 bases between the two germline ends. Germline assignment: CDR1 SGHVS and CDR2 FNYEAQ. CDR3 size: 11 residues. The CDR3 sequence: CASRRSTEAFF. CDR3 in DNA: TGTGCCAGCAGAAGGAGCACTGAAGCTTTCTTT.

The chain combines TRBV2 with TRBJ2-5, with a weak D call TRBD2 (7 bases). Germline CDR1 reads SNHLY; CDR2 reads FYNNEI. The CDR3 has 15 residues. V dropped 5 bases and J dropped 3 bases, with 16 bases sitting between them. The CDR3 DNA follows: TGTGCCAGCAGTCGGTGGGGGGGGACAAAAGAGACCCAGTACTTC. It yields the protein CASSRWGGTKETQYF.

The chain uses TRBV5-1 and TRBJ2-5; D is ambiguous. Germline V CDR1 and CDR2: SGHRS, YFSETQ. With 4 bases removed from V and 9 bases from J, the gap between germline ends came to 13 bases. The CDR3 contains 12 residues. Here the CDR3 DNA reads TGCGCCAGCAGCCCTGACCGTGGAGCCCAGTACTTC. It codes for CASSPDRGAQYF. The full variable domain, completed using reference TRBV5-1 and TRBJ2-5, is KAGVTQTPRYLIKTRGQQVTLSCSPISGHRSVSWYQQTPGQGLQFLFEYFSETQRNKGNFPGRFSGRQFSNSRSEMNVSTLELGDSALYLCASSPDRGAQYFGPGTRLLVL.

V gene TRBV27 combines with J gene TRBJ2-7; D is ambiguous. The V and J ends lost 6 bases and 0 bases respectively, with 9 bases between them. Germline lookup yields CDR1 MNHEY and CDR2 SMNVEV (reference sequence). The CDR3 has 13 residues. This CDR3 is CASRKQSSYEQYF. CDR3 sequence (DNA): TGTGCCAGCAGGAAACAGAGCTCCTACGAGCAGTACTTC.

The CDR3 sequence is CASSSHGRRLVRDTGELFF. In DNA, the CDR3 is TGTGCCAGCAGCTCTCACGGGAGGAGGCTAGTGCGGGACACCGGGGAGCTGTTTTTT. V gene TRBV5-4 combines with J gene TRBJ2-2; TRBD2 matches at 7 bases. CDR3 length equals 19 residues. From germline, CDR1 is SGHNT and CDR2 YYREEE (reference sequence). The V and J ends lost 3 bases and 3 bases, in that order; junction bases with no gene match: 17.

This clone was seen only once. This chain uses TRBV7-6 with TRBJ1-3, with D perhaps matching TRBD1 (5 bases). The CDR3 covers 15 residues. Germline CDR1 SGHVS, CDR2 FNYEAQ. V was cut by 5 bases and J by 8 bases, with 19 bases left in between. CDR3 DNA: TGTGCCAGCAGCCTCCGGGTCCACGGGGGGGACACCATATATTTT. Its translation: CASSLRVHGGDTIYF.

This chain joins TRBV10-3 and TRBJ2-3, with unresolved D. In germline, CDR1 is ENHRY, CDR2 SYGVKD. Trimming took 3 bases from V and 1 from J, leaving 8 bases between them. CDR3 length: 14 residues. The CDR3 region is CAISDPKGTDTQYF. CDR3 sequence (DNA): TGTGCCATCAGTGATCCCAAGGGCACAGATACGCAGTATTTT.

V and J are TRBV7-3 and TRBJ2-3, with 12 bases matching TRBD1. Germline V lookup: CDR1 SGHTA, CDR2 FQGTGA. The trim removed 5 bases at V and 6 bases at J, leaving 6 bases unmatched. The CDR3 has 15 residues. This chain's CDR3 is CASSPGQGASDTQYF. In nucleotides, the CDR3 is TGTGCCAGCAGCCCGGGACAGGGGGCTTCTGATACGCAGTATTTT.

The chain joins TRBV6-1 to TRBJ2-2; TRBD1 agrees at 8 bases. There are 13 residues in the CDR3. The germline CDR1 and CDR2 sequences are MNHNS and SASEGT. With V trimmed by 6 bases and J by 6 bases, 3 bases remained unmatched. The CDR3 DNA is TGTGCCAGCAGGGACAGGGAACCCGGGGAGCTGTTTTTT. Residues: CASRDREPGELFF.

The rearrangement uses TRBV10-3 and TRBJ2-5, with a possible D match to TRBD2 (6 bases). Germline V lookup: CDR1 ENHRY, CDR2 SYGVKD. The CDR3 spans 17 residues. Trimming left V 0 bases short and J 2 bases short, with 16 bases between. DNA of the CDR3: TGTGCCATCAGTGAGTCTCTCGCGGGGCCCCTTCAAGAGACCCAGTACTTC. This encodes CAISESLAGPLQETQYF.

In this sample, this clone turned up once. V usage is TRBV29-1 and J usage is TRBJ2-3; tentative D call: TRBD2 (6 bases). Trimming removed 3 bases from V and 4 bases from J, with 14 bases in between. The CDR3 consists of 14 residues. The germline V gene has CDR1 SQVTM and CDR2 ANQGSEA. CDR3 sequence reads: CSVDGGIRADTQYF. The DNA for the CDR3 is TGCAGCGTTGATGGCGGGATTCGTGCAGATACGCAGTATTTT.

The J gene is TRBJ2-1, the V gene TRBV5-1; weak D call: TRBD2 (6 bases). The CDR3 runs 14 residues. Germline V gives CDR1 SGHRS, CDR2 YFSETQ. With 3 bases removed from V and 7 bases from J, the gap between germline ends came to 14 bases. CDR3 DNA sequence: TGCGCCAGCAGCTCGCGGGTCCGGGGGAATGAGCAGTTCTTC. Translation gives CASSSRVRGNEQFF.

The chain links TRBV14 to TRBJ1-2, with 8 bases that match TRBD1. J lost 3 bases, V lost 4 bases, and 10 bases had no gene match. The CDR3 consists of 16 residues. In germline, CDR1 is SGHDN, CDR2 FVKESK. The CDR3 region is CASSRTPQGADYGYTF. The CDR3 DNA sequence: TGTGCCAGCAGCCGAACACCTCAGGGGGCTGACTATGGCTACACCTTC.

This chain joins TRBV5-1 and TRBJ1-1; 7 bases align to TRBD1. Germline V CDR1 and CDR2: SGHRS, YFSETQ. With 5 bases clipped from V and 0 bases from J, the junction kept 10 bases outside the gene matches. CDR3 length: 16 amino acids. The CDR3 loop reads CASSGGGLVMNTEAFF. The DNA for the CDR3 is TGCGCCAGCAGTGGAGGGGGCCTCGTTATGAACACTGAAGCTTTCTTT.

The rearrangement links TRBV4-3 to TRBJ1-2, with unresolved D. Trimming pared 1 base from V and 7 bases from J, leaving 10 bases between. The CDR3 has 13 residues. Germline loops: CDR1 LGHNA, CDR2 YSLEER. In DNA form, the CDR3 reads TGCGCCAGCAGCCAAGTCGCGGCGGGTGGCTACACCTTC. Its translation is CASSQVAAGGYTF.

The rearrangement links TRBV5-1 to TRBJ2-3, with 7 bases fitting TRBD1. The CDR3 has 15 amino acids. Germline assignment: CDR1 SGHRS and CDR2 YFSETQ. V lost 2 bases to trimming and J lost 3 bases; unmatched junction nucleotides: 6. The CDR3 here is CASSLRGQTTDTQYF. The CDR3, as DNA: TGCGCCAGCAGCTTAAGGGGACAGACGACAGATACGCAGTATTTT.

This chain connects TRBV6-9 to TRBJ1-4, with D possibly matching TRBD1 (6 bases). Looked up from germline, CDR1 is MNHGY and CDR2 is SVAAGI. V lost 4 bases, J lost 6 bases, and 9 bases lay in between. The CDR3 loop spans 13 amino acids. CDR3: CASSSTGHEKLFF. The CDR3, as DNA: TGTGCCAGCAGTTCGACAGGTCATGAAAAACTGTTTTTT.

This chain connects TRBV27 to TRBJ2-2, with TRBD2 as a possible D gene (5 bases). The germline CDR1 and CDR2 sequences are MNHEY and SMNVEV (reference sequence). The CDR3 sequence is 18 residues long. The germline V and J ends were trimmed by 6 bases and 0 bases, with 20 bases remaining between them. CDR3 in DNA: TGTGCCAGCAGACGGCAAATAACTAGTCTCGCGAACACCGGGGAGCTGTTTTTT. Its translation: CASRRQITSLANTGELFF.

The CDR3: CASSYDGERTQYF. The CDR3 nucleotides are TGTGCCAGCAGCTACGACGGGGAAAGGACCCAGTACTTC. V usage is TRBV5-5 and J usage is TRBJ2-5; D perhaps matches TRBD2 (5 bases). Germline values: CDR1 SGHKS, CDR2 YYEKEE (reference sequence). V lost 3 bases to trimming and J lost 7 bases, with 13 bases between them. The CDR3 contains 13 residues.

Worth noting for this clone: This CDR3 is also generated by other DNA sequences in the sample. The chain combines TRBV18 with TRBJ1-6; maybe TRBD1 (5 bases). Germline V gene data show CDR1 as KGHSH and CDR2 as LQKENI. CDR3 size: 15 residues. The V gene lost 2 bases and the J gene lost 6 bases, with 11 bases spanning the gap. CDR3 nucleotide sequence: TGTGCCAGCTCACCAGCAGGGACGGTTAATTCACCCCTCCACTTT. Protein product: CASSPAGTVNSPLHF.

The genes are TRBV7-9 and TRBJ2-3; TRBD2 aligns across 9 bases. This CDR3 has 14 amino acids. With V trimmed by 2 bases and J by 7 bases, 4 bases remained unmatched. CDR1 is SEHNR, CDR2 FQNEAQ, per germline (reference sequence). The CDR3 DNA is TGTGCCAGCAGCTTACGAGCGGGGGGTAATACGCAGTATTTT. Its translation is CASSLRAGGNTQYF.

The chain joins TRBV11-2 to TRBJ2-7, with D hard to call. Germline V lookup: CDR1 SGHAT, CDR2 FQNNGV. V was shortened by 5 bases and J by 7 bases, with 18 bases between the two germline ends. CDR3 length: 14 amino acids. CDR3: CASSPHRAPLEQYF. CDR3 coding DNA: TGTGCCAGCAGCCCCCATAGGGCCCCTCTGGAGCAGTACTTC. Drawing the rest from reference TRBV11-2 and TRBJ2-7, the complete variable domain is EAGVAQSPRYKIIEKRQSVAFWCNPISGHATLYWYQQILGQGPKLLIQFQNNGVVDDSQLPKDRFSAERLKGVDSTLKIQPAKLEDSAVYLCASSPHRAPLEQYFGPGTRLTVT.

As regards this clone: Other DNA variants within this sample encode the same CDR3. The chain links TRBV28 to TRBJ1-2; a possible D gene is TRBD1 (6 bases). V shed 5 bases and J shed 7 bases, with 11 bases lying between them. The CDR3 spans 12 residues. Per the germline V gene, CDR1 is MDHEN and CDR2 is SYDVKM. The CDR3 protein is CASSPPGVGYTF. The DNA for the CDR3 is TGTGCCAGCAGTCCCCCAGGGGTTGGCTACACCTTC.

As regards this clone: Other DNA variants within this sample encode the same CDR3. V usage is TRBV27 and J usage is TRBJ1-2; no clear D. Germline V lookup: CDR1 MNHEY, CDR2 SMNVEV (reference sequence). V lost 3 bases and J 2 bases, leaving 7 bases between the germline ends. The CDR3 loop spans 13 amino acids. The CDR3 DNA is TGTGCCAGCAGTTTGAGGCAGAACTATGGCTACACCTTC. This sequence encodes CASSLRQNYGYTF.

This clone was found a few times. V is TRBV2 and J is TRBJ1-6; TRBD1 matches 7 bases. The CDR3 runs 13 residues. V gave up 5 bases and J gave up 11 bases; unmatched junction bases: 6. In germline, CDR1 is SNHLY, CDR2 FYNNEI. DNA of the CDR3: TGTGCCAGCAGTTCGACAGGGCAGCCACCCCTCCACTTT. It encodes CASSSTGQPPLHF.

V usage is TRBV27 and J usage is TRBJ2-7; D possibly matches TRBD1 or TRBD2 (7 bases each). Germline loops: CDR1 MNHEY, CDR2 SMNVEV (reference sequence). The V gene lost 5 bases and the J gene lost 2 bases, with 16 bases spanning the gap. The CDR3 is 15 amino acids. CDR3 sequence: CASSVQGRAPYEQYF. CDR3 coding DNA: TGTGCCAGCAGTGTACAGGGGAGGGCCCCCTACGAGCAGTACTTC.

The chain combines TRBV7-9 with TRBJ2-5; D not resolved. The germline V gene has CDR1 SEHNR and CDR2 FQNEAQ (reference sequence). The CDR3 is 15 amino acids. The V end lost 0 bases, the J end lost 0 bases, and 8 bases lay between the germline ends. CDR3 sequence: CASSLAVRYQETQYF. For the CDR3, the DNA is TGTGCCAGCAGCTTAGCTGTCAGGTACCAAGAGACCCAGTACTTC.

This rearrangement joins TRBV27 to TRBJ1-2; TRBD1 is a possible D gene (6 bases). This CDR3 region has 14 residues. CDR1 and CDR2 (germline): MNHEY, SMNVEV (reference sequence). V was shortened by 7 bases and J by 1 base, with 13 bases between the two germline ends. CDR3 loop: CASKRTADNYGYTF. The CDR3 DNA sequence: TGTGCCAGCAAAAGGACAGCTGATAACTATGGCTACACCTTC.

A few counts support this clone. J is TRBJ1-1 and V is TRBV2; unclear D gene. The CDR3 consists of 13 residues. Germline V lookup: CDR1 SNHLY, CDR2 FYNNEI. V was cut by 4 bases and J by 2 bases, with 8 bases left in between. The CDR3 region is CASSVNSNTEAFF. The CDR3 coding sequence is TGTGCCAGCAGTGTCAACAGCAACACTGAAGCTTTCTTT.

V and J are TRBV19 and TRBJ1-6, with D possibly matching TRBD1 (5 bases). The CDR3 contains 14 residues. Looked up from germline, CDR1 is LNHDA and CDR2 is SQIVND (reference sequence). V lost 4 bases, J lost 10 bases, and 14 bases lay in between. CDR3 loop: CASSTEGSYSPLHF. In DNA form, the CDR3 reads TGTGCCAGTAGTACAGAGGGGTCCTACTCACCCCTCCACTTT.

The chain has TRBV21-1 and TRBJ2-7. TRBV21-1 is recorded as a pseudogene. The CDR3 loop spans 15 amino acids. CDR3 in amino acids: CASSKGWDKRNEQYF. As DNA, the CDR3 is TGTGCCAGCAGCAAAGGATGGGATAAACGGAACGAGCAGTACTTC.